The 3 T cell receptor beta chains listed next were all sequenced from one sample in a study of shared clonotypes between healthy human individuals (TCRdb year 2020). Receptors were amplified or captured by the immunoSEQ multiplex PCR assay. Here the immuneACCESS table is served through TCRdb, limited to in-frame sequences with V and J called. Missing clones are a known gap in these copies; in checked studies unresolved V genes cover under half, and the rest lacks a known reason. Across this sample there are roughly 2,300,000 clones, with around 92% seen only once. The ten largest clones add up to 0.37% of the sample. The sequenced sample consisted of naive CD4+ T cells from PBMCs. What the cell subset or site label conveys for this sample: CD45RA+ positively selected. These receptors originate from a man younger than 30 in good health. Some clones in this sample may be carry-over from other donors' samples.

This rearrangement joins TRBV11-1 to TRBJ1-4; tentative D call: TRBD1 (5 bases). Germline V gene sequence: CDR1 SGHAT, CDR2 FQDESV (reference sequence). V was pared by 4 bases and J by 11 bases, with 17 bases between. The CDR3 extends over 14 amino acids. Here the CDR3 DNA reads TGTGCCAGCAGCTCCGGGACCGCGGCGGTGAAACTGTTTTTT. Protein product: CASSSGTAAVKLFF.

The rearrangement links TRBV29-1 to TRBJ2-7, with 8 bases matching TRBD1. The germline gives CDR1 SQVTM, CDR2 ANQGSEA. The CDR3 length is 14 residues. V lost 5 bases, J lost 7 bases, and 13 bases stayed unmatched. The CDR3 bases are TGCAGCGTTATCCGGACAGGGACCATTAATGAGCAGTACTTC. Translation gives CSVIRTGTINEQYF.

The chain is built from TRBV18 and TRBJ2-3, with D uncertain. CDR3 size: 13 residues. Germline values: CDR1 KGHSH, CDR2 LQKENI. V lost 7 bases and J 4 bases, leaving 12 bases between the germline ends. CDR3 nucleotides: TGTGCCAGCTTGCTCGCACAGCCAGATACGCAGTATTTT. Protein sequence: CASLLAQPDTQYF.